This T cell receptor beta chain came from a study of blood T cell repertoires in COVID-19 (dated by TCRdb to the early 2020s). Study-level background: Samples from collaborators originated in the United States, Italy and Spain and spanned both the acute and convalescent phases of COVID-19. Samples came from the ongoing ImmuneRACE study (first 160 participants) plus 1,254 subjects from 6 global collaborators. The repertoires were made available in a free public database intended to serve as a resource for research on the immune response to SARS-CoV-2. The material from the prospective study consisted of cDNA or gDNA derived from T cells, B-cell-depleted T cells, or PBMCs. Where HLA class I and class II types were available, the types were taken from metadata supplied by the sample provider, not from assay-based typing. A de-identified subject ID, COVID-19 status, age in years and sex were almost always included in the sample metadata. The dataset comprised deeply sampled blood TCRbeta repertoires from subjects exposed to, actively infected with, or recovered from COVID-19.

General study outcomes and caveats: Clinical and demographic metadata were provided uncurated, with the amount varying by source and participant.

On this clone itself: No antigen is known for it. The sample holds no much larger clone one base away, and base qualities are not on file.

Participants in the prospective study were aged 18 to 89 years, lived in 20 to 25 United States geographic areas, and enrolled through a virtual design. Cohort assignment in the prospective study relied on participant-reported clinical history from a screening survey and a study questionnaire. Recovered participants in ImmuneRACE Cohort 3 were defined as having two consecutive negative NP/OP PCR tests, clearance from a healthcare professional, or resolution of symptoms. Each participant in the prospective study had whole blood, serum and a nasopharyngeal or oropharyngeal swab collected by mobile phlebotomists. Additional blood draws and questionnaires over an approximately two-month period could optionally be provided by prospective study participants. Before DNA extraction, blood samples from the prospective study were shipped at room temperature or frozen. Cut back by 3 bases and 6 bases, the V and J ends lie 8 bases apart. CDR1 and CDR2 are read off the germline V gene as SGHTA and FQGTGA. From cysteine to phenylalanine, the CDR3 is 12 amino acids long. Left in the record is the CDR3 DNA by itself, 36 bases read in frame from the first base.

TCRbeta CDR3 regions were amplified from genomic DNA using the immunoSEQ Assay, a bias-controlled multiplex PCR. Processing in the source paper ran as follows. Within the assay, amplification of reference gene primers was used to estimate how many nucleated cells each sample contained. To quantify the absolute abundance of each unique TCRbeta CDR3 rearrangement, sequence reads were collapsed and filtered. For each sample, productive Simpson clonality was calculated as the square root of Simpson's diversity index over productive rearrangements. This is the immuneACCESS table as TCRdb keeps it, with only in-frame sequences that have V and J called. A part of the clones is gone; compared with another copy, unresolved V genes explain less than half, and the rest is unexplained. Clone size and V and J calls were adopted from that table, with D and trimming inferred from the DNA. Recorded for this sample are over 150,000 clones; around 82% of them occurred a single time. The ten largest clones take up about 11% of the sample.

The receptor comes from a man in his forties who had recovered from COVID-19. The sequenced sample consisted of PBMCs or T cells enriched from blood (not recorded which). Recombination linked TRBV7-3 to TRBJ1-2; the D gene is unclear. The CDR3 region: CASSFGDNGYTF. The DNA sequence is given as TGTGCCAGCAGCTTCGGGGATAATGGCTACACCTTC.